Reported below is one T cell receptor beta chain. This sample stems from a study of cytomegalovirus exposure and HLA in healthy donors. The study ran its PCR with 60 Vbeta and 13 Jbeta primers. TCRdb's copy holds only in-frame clones and misses some; the assay was immunoSEQ multiplex PCR. The sample records approximately 73,000 clones, under 70% being singletons. Germline V gene data show CDR1 as SGHDT and CDR2 as YYEEEE. This CDR3 has 15 residues. V shed 0 bases and J shed 3 bases, with 10 bases lying between them. This TCR derives from a man aged 25-40 years in good health and CMV-seropositive. This chain uses TRBV5-6 with TRBJ2-1; D gene uncertain. The sequenced sample was PBMCs. CDR3: CASSLGQEFYNEQFF. DNA for the CDR3: TGTGCCAGCAGCTTGGGCCAGGAATTCTACAATGAGCAGTTCTTC.